These 7 T cell receptor beta chains came from one sample sequenced in a study of STAT5B mutations in CD4+ large granular lymphocyte leukemia. The assay was immunoSEQ multiplex PCR, and TCRdb's table has in-frame clones only and misses some. The sample shows 25,000 to 30,000 clones, roughly 79% of them seen only once. Sequencing was carried out using CD4+ T cells from blood buffy coats. The receptors come from a human donor in good health.

This clone was observed a few times. V and J are TRBV18 and TRBJ1-1, with a possible D match to TRBD1 (5 bases). This CDR3 has 15 amino acids. Germline V gene sequence: CDR1 KGHSH, CDR2 LQKENI. The V end was cut by 6 bases, the J end by 1 base, with 15 bases between. Written as DNA, the CDR3 is TGTGCCAGCTCTTTTGCGGGCGGGGGGAACACTGAAGCTTTCTTT. It encodes CASSFAGGGNTEAFF.

J is TRBJ2-3 and V is TRBV6-5; D gene ambiguous. The CDR3 runs to 12 residues. Trimming removed 4 bases from V and 3 bases from J, with 5 bases in between. CDR1 and CDR2 from the germline V gene are MNHEY and SVGAGI. The DNA for the CDR3 is TGTGCCAGCAGTTCGGAGACAGATACGCAGTATTTT. Translating gives CASSSETDTQYF.

The rearrangement joins TRBV11-2 to TRBJ1-2; tentatively, D is TRBD1 (6 bases). Germline CDR1 reads SGHAT; CDR2 reads FQNNGV. The V gene lost 1 base and the J gene lost 3 bases, with 12 bases spanning the gap. The CDR3 spans 15 residues. The chain's CDR3 is CASSLGAGGDYGYTF. CDR3 nucleotides: TGTGCCAGCAGCTTAGGTGCGGGGGGCGACTATGGCTACACCTTC.

This chain links TRBV10-3 with TRBJ1-3; D gene unclear. The V and J ends lost 0 bases and 0 bases respectively, with 9 bases between them. CDR3 length: 16 residues. The germline gives CDR1 ENHRY, CDR2 SYGVKD. The CDR3, as DNA: TGTGCCATCAGTGAGTCGTGGGGAAGCTCTGGAAACACCATATATTTT. This codes for CAISESWGSSGNTIYF.

The genes are TRBV7-9 and TRBJ2-5; D is unclear. The CDR3 extends over 13 amino acids. Germline assignment: CDR1 SEHNR and CDR2 FQNEAQ (reference sequence). With 1 base removed from V and 5 bases from J, the gap between germline ends came to 8 bases. The CDR3, as DNA: TGTGCCAGCAGCTTAGACAGAAGGGAGACCCAGTACTTC. Its protein is CASSLDRRETQYF.

V usage is TRBV7-2 and J usage is TRBJ2-5, with 9 nucleotides matching TRBD2. Germline assignment: CDR1 SGHTA and CDR2 FQGNSA. V shed 2 bases and J 2 bases; nucleotides not matched to a gene: 3. The CDR3 is made up of 15 amino acids. The CDR3 region has the DNA TGTGCCAGCAGCTTACCGACTAGCGGACAAGAGACCCAGTACTTC. Its translation: CASSLPTSGQETQYF.

The chain couples TRBV2 to TRBJ2-1; possible D gene TRBD2, 7 bases. V lost 7 bases and J 2 bases, leaving 18 bases between the germline ends. Germline values: CDR1 SNHLY, CDR2 FYNNEI. This CDR3 is built from 16 residues. The CDR3 is CASIEDAGATYNEQFF. CDR3 bases: TGTGCCAGCATTGAGGACGCGGGGGCCACCTACAATGAGCAGTTCTTC.